This TCR beta chain emerged from a study of T cell repertoires in aging, cancer and after chemotherapy. Broader study findings: Rebound thymic output was suggested by rising median generation probability during chemotherapy in each cancer cohort.

The template was genomic DNA from peripheral blood, not RNA. This clonotype has a handful of counts. Its specificity is unknown. Looked up from germline, CDR1 is SGHAT and CDR2 is FQNNGV. Deletions cut 5 bases from V and 4 bases from J, with 17 bases between. This CDR3 is 15 amino acids long. Rearranged V-D-J TRB sequences were amplified with a mixed TRB-A/B primer pool. MiXCR, applied by TCRdb to the multiplex PCR reads, yields one record per CDR3 protein. The table has more than 4,500 distinct CDR3 sequences, roughly 24% seen once. The sequenced sample consisted of blood. This TCR came from a human donor in good health. V gene TRBV11-2 combines with J gene TRBJ2-5, with D perhaps TRBD1 (6 bases). The CDR3 DNA reads TGTGCCAGCAGCCCTCGGACAGAGGCGGCAGAGACCCAGTACTTC. Its protein is CASSPRTEAAETQYF.